The 11 T cell receptor beta chains below were found in one sample sequenced in a study. Cells sorted as Tregs were CD4+, CD25+ and CD127-/low. TCRdb independently ran MiXCR on the 5' RACE reads; one entry per CDR3 protein. In the table there are tens of thousands of distinct CDR3 sequences, 22% of which are singletons. Sequences were obtained from Tregs sorted from a lymph node. Every receptor here comes from a female donor with breast cancer.

This clonotype turned up a few times. The CDR3 is CAISNTRSSYEQYF. As DNA, the CDR3 is TGTGCCATCAGTAACACAAGAAGCTCCTACGAGCAGTACTTC. The gene calls are TRBV10-3 and TRBJ2-7; no clear D. The CDR3 runs to 14 residues. The ends were cut back, 5 bases at V and 0 bases at J, with 11 bases in the middle. Germline V gene data show CDR1 as ENHRY and CDR2 as SYGVKD.

The chain combines TRBV10-1 with TRBJ2-1, with D uncertain. Germline V gene sequence: CDR1 WNHNN, CDR2 SYGVQD (reference sequence). The CDR3 spans 14 residues. The germline V and J ends were trimmed by 3 bases and 0 bases, with 6 bases remaining between them. CDR3 nucleotides: TGCGCCAGCAGTGACAAAGACTCCTACAATGAGCAGTTCTTC. Its translation is CASSDKDSYNEQFF.

This clonotype was seen more than once but under ten times. The chain uses TRBV4-2 and TRBJ1-1, with D perhaps TRBD1 (6 bases). The V and J ends lost 0 bases and 4 bases respectively, with 12 bases between them. Germline V gives CDR1 LGHNA, CDR2 YNFKEQ. The CDR3 consists of 15 residues. The CDR3 protein is CASSQDLQGGTEAFF. CDR3 coding DNA: TGTGCCAGCAGCCAAGACTTACAGGGCGGCACTGAAGCTTTCTTT.

This clonotype was found a few times. V gene TRBV28 combines with J gene TRBJ2-1; 8 bases agree with TRBD2. Germline V lookup: CDR1 MDHEN, CDR2 SYDVKM. Trimming cost V 7 bases and J 4 bases; bases outside gene matches: 6. The CDR3 runs to 14 residues. The CDR3 coding sequence is TGTGCCAGCATGGGACTAGAAAAATACAATGAGCAGTTCTTC. Translated, it gives CASMGLEKYNEQFF.

This clonotype showed up just once. Possible read error: a much larger clone is one base away. Since the CDR3 does not end with the conserved phenylalanine or tryptophan, this likely comes from a read error. The chain carries TRBV12-3 or TRBV12-4 and TRBJ1-6; D may be TRBD1 (6 bases). Trimming shortened V by 5 bases and J by 8 bases, and 13 bases separated the two germline ends. This CDR3 has 14 amino acids. CDR3 in DNA: TGTGCCAGCAGTCGACAGGTTTCGGATTCACCCCTCCACTGT. Translated, it gives CASSRQVSDSPLHC.

There are a few counts of this clonotype. Germline is not matched at one junction end, which may reflect a read error. This sequence joins TRBV5-1 and TRBJ1-5, with 7 bases matching TRBD1. There are 15 residues in the CDR3. From germline, CDR1 is SGHRS and CDR2 YFSETQ. The CDR3 sequence is CGSSLEGQNNQPQHF. In DNA form, the CDR3 reads TGCGGCAGCAGCTTGGAGGGACAGAATAATCAGCCCCAGCATTTT.

This CDR3 is CASSVESNSPLHF. CDR3 nucleotides: TGTGCCAGCAGCGTAGAGTCCAATTCACCCCTCCACTTT. The rearrangement uses TRBV9 and TRBJ1-6; D gene unclear. Germline V gene sequence: CDR1 SGDLS, CDR2 YYNGEE. The CDR3 covers 13 residues. Deletions cut 0 bases from V and 7 bases from J, with 5 bases between.

This clonotype was picked up many times. V gene TRBV4-1 combines with J gene TRBJ1-6; D not certain. Trimming took 0 bases from V and 0 from J, leaving 9 bases between them. The germline V gene encodes CDR1 MGHRA and CDR2 YSYEKL. CDR3 length: 17 amino acids. The CDR3 nucleotides read TGCGCCAGCAGCCAAGATCTAGGGAGCTCCTATAATTCACCCCTCCACTTT. Its translation is CASSQDLGSSYNSPLHF.

V and J are TRBV10-2 and TRBJ2-7; 11 nucleotides agree with TRBD1. This CDR3 region has 13 residues. The V gene's germline CDR1 is WSHSY and CDR2 SAAADI. V shed 4 bases, J shed 6 bases, and the junction held 2 bases outside the gene matches. Here the CDR3 reads CASSGTGGREQYF. The CDR3 region has the DNA TGCGCCAGCAGTGGGACAGGGGGCCGCGAGCAGTACTTC.

This clonotype was recorded a few times. This chain's CDR3 is CASSLGQGEETQYF. The DNA of the CDR3 is TGCGCCAGCAGCTTGGGACAGGGGGAAGAGACCCAGTACTTC. The rearrangement uses TRBV5-1 and TRBJ2-5; the match to TRBD1 covers 9 bases. Germline V gives CDR1 SGHRS, CDR2 YFSETQ. V lost 0 bases, J lost 3 bases, and 0 bases stayed unmatched. The CDR3 has 14 residues.

This clonotype was detected only a few times. The chain has TRBV3-1 and TRBJ2-7; 12 positions match TRBD2. Trimming at V came to 1 base and at J to 2 bases, leaving 0 bases not matched to a gene. The CDR3 contains 15 residues. CDR1 and CDR2 from the germline V gene are LGHDT and YNNKEL (reference sequence). The CDR3 spells CASSQGLAGAYEQYF. For the CDR3, the DNA is TGTGCCAGCAGCCAAGGACTAGCGGGGGCCTACGAGCAGTACTTC.